This T cell receptor (beta chain) appears in the sequencing data of a study of blood T cell repertoires in COVID-19 (dated by TCRdb to about 2020). Study-wide context: Samples covering the acute and convalescent phases of COVID-19 were provided by collaborators in the United States, Italy and Spain. Subjects who had been exposed to COVID-19, were actively infected with it, or had recovered from it provided the deeply sampled blood TCRbeta repertoires that made up the dataset. A freely available public database, intended as a resource for researchers studying the immune response to SARS-CoV-2, is where the repertoires were released. Where available, HLA class I and class II types were obtained from metadata supplied by the sample provider rather than from assay-based typing. The prospective study material was composed of cDNA or gDNA derived from T cells, B-cell-depleted T cells, or PBMCs. Samples came from the ongoing ImmuneRACE study (first 160 participants) plus 1,254 subjects from 6 global collaborators. Nearly every sample came with metadata listing a de-identified subject ID, COVID-19 status, age in years and sex. What the study reported, not specific to this receptor: The amount of clinical and demographic metadata varied by source and participant and was provided uncurated.

A note on this clone: Its antigen remains undetermined. Nothing much larger sits one base from this clone, and base qualities are not available.

TCRbeta CDR3 regions were amplified from genomic DNA by means of the immunoSEQ Assay, a bias-controlled multiplex PCR. For the original study's pipeline: Nucleated cell counts per sample were estimated from amplification of reference gene primers within the assay. Sequence reads were collapsed and filtered to measure the absolute abundance of every unique TCRbeta CDR3 rearrangement. Productive Simpson clonality was computed per sample as the square root of Simpson's diversity index over productive rearrangements. TCRdb took over this immuneACCESS table, retaining in-frame rearrangements with V and J assigned. Such tables are incomplete; in checked studies, under half of the missing clones stem from an unresolved V gene, and the remainder is unexplained. V, J and clone size were drawn from that table, and D and trimming were deduced from the DNA. In all, the sample holds 200,000 or so clones, and almost 90% of those were seen once. The ten largest clonotypes hold 2.5% to 3.5% of the sample.

A distance of 15 bases separates the germline ends of V and J, which lose 4 bases and 2 bases respectively. The CDR3 spans 15 residues, from the cysteine through the phenylalanine. The read is trimmed to its CDR3 DNA, 45 bases read in frame from base 1. The germline V gene (reference sequence) gives CDR1 as SEHNR and CDR2 as FQNEAQ. Collaborating institutions collected whole blood in K2EDTA tubes following their own protocols. Collaborator samples were shipped for TCRbeta analysis as frozen whole blood, isolated PBMCs, or DNA extracted from either sample type. The chain is assembled from TRBV7-9 and TRBJ2-7, with a weak D call of TRBD2 (5 bases match). The sequenced material came from peripheral blood. This receptor was obtained from a woman aged 60-70 years with acute or convalescent COVID-19. The CDR3 region has the sequence CASSSRGSYTYEQYF. The nucleotide sequence is TGTGCCAGCAGCTCCCGGGGTAGCTATACCTACGAGCAGTACTTC.